These 5 T cell receptor beta chains were all obtained from the same sample, sequenced in a study of blood T cell repertoires in COVID-19 (TCRdb year 2020). Libraries were prepared through the immunoSEQ multiplex PCR assay. TCRdb's version of the immuneACCESS table is confined to in-frame rearrangements and falls short of the full clone set. An unresolved V gene accounts for under half of the shortfall where checked; the remainder is of unknown origin. This sample lists about 130,000 clones; approximately 83% were detected once. Jointly, the top ten make up approximately 10% of the sample. Sequenced material: PBMCs or T cells enriched from blood (not recorded which). Receptor source: a man aged 50 to 60 who had recovered from COVID-19.

This clone was seen at least ten times. The gene calls are TRBV2 and TRBJ2-1, with 12 bases matching TRBD2. The CDR3 length is 17 residues. Germline values: CDR1 SNHLY, CDR2 FYNNEI. The V segment lost 6 bases and the J segment 3 bases; nucleotides outside the gene matches: 9. CDR3 DNA sequence: TGTGCCAGCAGCGAACGGCTAGCGGGGGGGTTCTACAATGAGCAGTTCTTC. Amino acids: CASSERLAGGFYNEQFF.

The chain links TRBV6-2 or TRBV6-3 to TRBJ1-1, with 12 nucleotides matching TRBD1. V lost 6 bases to trimming and J lost 6 bases; unmatched junction nucleotides: 5. The germline V gene has CDR1 MNHEY and CDR2 SVGEGT. This CDR3 is built from 14 residues. Written as DNA, the CDR3 is TGTGCCAGCAGCCAGGGACAGGGGGCTGCTGAAGCTTTCTTT. Residues: CASSQGQGAAEAFF.

CDR3 region: CASSLASISDEQFF. The CDR3 region has the DNA TGTGCCAGCAGCTTAGCGTCGATCTCAGATGAGCAGTTCTTC. The chain is built from TRBV7-2 and TRBJ2-1; D is uncertain. CDR1 is SGHTA and CDR2 is FQGNSA in the germline V gene. The CDR3 is 14 amino acids. V shed 0 bases and J shed 8 bases, with 11 bases lying between them. The whole variable domain, remainder taken from reference TRBV7-2 and TRBJ2-1, is GAGVSQSPSNKVTEKGKDVELRCDPISGHTALYWYRQSLGQGLEFLIYFQGNSAPDKSGLPSDRFSAERTGGSVSTLTIQRTQQEDSAVYLCASSLASISDEQFFGPGTRLTVL.

This clone was observed once. The V gene is TRBV6-5, the J gene TRBJ1-4; D ambiguous. This CDR3 is 14 amino acids long. Between the trimmed V and J ends, which lost 6 bases and 8 bases, there was a span of 16 bases. The germline CDR1 and CDR2 sequences are MNHEY and SVGAGI. The CDR3 DNA sequence: TGTGCCAGCAGCTTCGGACGGGGAGGGGAAAAACTGTTTTTT. Encoded protein: CASSFGRGGEKLFF.

The chain combines TRBV2 with TRBJ2-7; TRBD1 agrees at 9 bases. Trimming at V came to 3 bases and at J to 3 bases, leaving 3 bases not matched to a gene. Germline-derived CDR1 and CDR2 are SNHLY and FYNNEI. The CDR3 is 14 amino acids. CDR3 nucleotide sequence: TGTGCCAGCAGTGAGGGGACAGGGTACTACGAGCAGTACTTC. It encodes CASSEGTGYYEQYF.